Below are 7 T cell receptor beta chains sequenced from a single sample in a study of blood T cell repertoires in COVID-19. Generated by immunoSEQ multiplex PCR, the TCRdb table keeps only in-frame clones and is missing some. The table has about 190,000 clones, around 89% seen once. Sequenced material: peripheral blood. Every receptor here comes from a human donor in a cohort sampled during active COVID-19.

This chain joins TRBV18 and TRBJ2-1; maybe TRBD2 (5 bases). Germline V lookup: CDR1 KGHSH, CDR2 LQKENI. This CDR3 is built from 17 residues. Trimming left V 4 bases short and J 2 bases short, with 18 bases between. CDR3 in amino acids: CASSQREISTTYNEQFF. The CDR3 nucleotides read TGTGCCAGCTCACAACGGGAAATATCAACCACCTACAATGAGCAGTTCTTC.

The chain carries TRBV4-2 and TRBJ2-5; TRBD2 agrees at 8 bases. The V gene's germline CDR1 is LGHNA and CDR2 YNFKEQ. The CDR3 covers 17 residues. V lost 1 base, J lost 0 bases, and 7 bases stayed unmatched. The CDR3 coding sequence is TGTGCCAGCAGCCAAGCCAGCGGGAGAATTTACCAAGAGACCCAGTACTTC. This translates into CASSQASGRIYQETQYF.

J is TRBJ2-7 and V is TRBV12-3 or TRBV12-4, with D possibly being TRBD2 (5 bases). V was pared by 5 bases and J by 4 bases, with 9 bases between. The CDR3 totals 12 residues. The CDR3 region is CASSPRGYEQYF. In nucleotides, the CDR3 is TGTGCCAGCAGTCCCCGGGGTTACGAGCAGTACTTC.

CDR3 nucleotide sequence: TGTGCCAGCAGCTTAGTTTATACTAGCGGGAGCCACCGTGCAGATACGCAGTATTTT. As protein: CASSLVYTSGSHRADTQYF. The chain recombines TRBV11-2 with TRBJ2-3, with 11 bases fitting TRBD2. Germline values: CDR1 SGHAT, CDR2 FQNNGV. With 1 base clipped from V and 4 bases from J, the junction kept 13 bases outside the gene matches. The CDR3 has 19 residues.

The V gene is TRBV11-2, the J gene TRBJ2-4; TRBD2 aligns across 7 bases. Germline V gives CDR1 SGHAT, CDR2 FQNNGV. CDR3 length: 15 residues. The V and J ends lost 0 bases and 7 bases, in that order; junction bases with no gene match: 6. The CDR3 nucleotides are TGTGCCAGCAGCTTAGAACCGGGGCGGGGGAACATTCAGTACTTC. Protein sequence: CASSLEPGRGNIQYF.

This chain connects TRBV27 to TRBJ2-7; maybe TRBD2 (9 bases). V was pared by 4 bases and J by 4 bases, with 20 bases between. There are 16 residues in the CDR3. Germline lookup yields CDR1 MNHEY and CDR2 SMNVEV (reference sequence). The CDR3 sequence is CASSSIRGRGGYEQYF. In nucleotides, the CDR3 is TGTGCCAGCAGTTCTATCAGGGGGCGGGGGGGATACGAGCAGTACTTC.

The chain recombines TRBV27 with TRBJ1-1, with D possibly matching TRBD1 (5 bases). The germline V gene encodes CDR1 MNHEY and CDR2 SMNVEV (reference sequence). This CDR3 spans 17 amino acids. With 6 bases removed from V and 0 bases from J, the gap between germline ends came to 20 bases. This CDR3 reads CASRGFDGAGMNTEAFF. The CDR3 region has the DNA TGTGCCAGCAGGGGTTTCGATGGGGCGGGGATGAACACTGAAGCTTTCTTT.